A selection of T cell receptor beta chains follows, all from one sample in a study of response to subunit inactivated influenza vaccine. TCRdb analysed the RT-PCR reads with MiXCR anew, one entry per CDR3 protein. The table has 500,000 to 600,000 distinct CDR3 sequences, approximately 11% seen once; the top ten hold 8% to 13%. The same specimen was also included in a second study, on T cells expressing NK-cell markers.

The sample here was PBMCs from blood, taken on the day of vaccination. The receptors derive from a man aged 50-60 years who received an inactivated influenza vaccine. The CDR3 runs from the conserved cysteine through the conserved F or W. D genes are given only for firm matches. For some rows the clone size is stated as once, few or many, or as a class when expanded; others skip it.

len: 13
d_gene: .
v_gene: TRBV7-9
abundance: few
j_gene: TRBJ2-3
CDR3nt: TGTGCCAGCAGCTTAGCTGGTTACGATACGCAGTATTTT
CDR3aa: CASSLAGYDTQYF

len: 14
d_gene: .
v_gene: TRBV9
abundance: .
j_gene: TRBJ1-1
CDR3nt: TGTGCCAGCAGCGTAGATCAAGGGAACACTGAAGCTTTCTTT
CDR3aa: CASSVDQGNTEAFF

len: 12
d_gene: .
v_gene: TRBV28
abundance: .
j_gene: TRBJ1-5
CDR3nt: TGTGCCAGCCAGGACACCAATCAGCCCCAGCATTTT
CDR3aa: CASQDTNQPQHF

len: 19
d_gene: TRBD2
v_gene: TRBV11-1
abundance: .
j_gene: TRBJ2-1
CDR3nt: TGTGCCAGCAGAACCGGGACTAGCGGGAGGGGGACCTCCTACAATGAGCAGTTCTTC
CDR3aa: CASRTGTSGRGTSYNEQFF

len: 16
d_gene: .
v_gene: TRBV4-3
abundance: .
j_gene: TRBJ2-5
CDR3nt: TGCGCCAGCAGCCAAGATGGACCCGGGTACCAAGAGACCCAGTACTTC
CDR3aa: CASSQDGPGYQETQYF

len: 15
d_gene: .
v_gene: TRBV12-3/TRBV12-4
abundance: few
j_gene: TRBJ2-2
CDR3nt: TGTGCCAGCAGTCCCAGGGGCTTCAACACCGGGGAGCTGTTTTTT
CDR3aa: CASSPRGFNTGELFF

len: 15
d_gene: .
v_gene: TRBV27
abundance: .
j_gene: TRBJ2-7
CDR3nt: TGTGCCAGCAGTACTACCTTAGTTAGCTCCTACGAGCAGTACTTC
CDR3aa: CASSTTLVSSYEQYF

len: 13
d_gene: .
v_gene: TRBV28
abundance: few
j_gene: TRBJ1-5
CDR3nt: TGTGCCAGCAGTCCCTCCACCAATCAGCCCCAGCATTTT
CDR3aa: CASSPSTNQPQHF

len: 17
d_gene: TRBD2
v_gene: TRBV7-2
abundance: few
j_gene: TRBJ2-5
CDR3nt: TGTGCCAGCAGCTTAGCACTAGCGGGTCTAAGGGGAGAGACCCAGTACTTC
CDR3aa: CASSLALAGLRGETQYF

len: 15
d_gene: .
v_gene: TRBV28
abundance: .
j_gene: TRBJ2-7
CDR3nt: TGTGCCAGCAGTGGGAGGGCAGGGGCACCATACGAGCAGTACTTC
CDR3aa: CASSGRAGAPYEQYF

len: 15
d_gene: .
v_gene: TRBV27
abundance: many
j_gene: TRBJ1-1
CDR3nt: TGTGCCAGCAGCCCGATTGGACAGCCGAACACTGAAGCTTTCTTT
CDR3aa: CASSPIGQPNTEAFF